The 20 T cell receptor beta chains below come from one sample, sequenced in a study of OX40 agonist ivuxolimab in advanced cancers. Libraries were prepared by immunoSEQ multiplex PCR; TCRdb keeps only in-frame clonotypes and omits some of them. The repertoire has roughly 56,000 clones, approximately 85% of them found once; the top ten carry 4% to 5%. This specimen was CD4+ or CD8+ T cells sorted from blood, taken in a trial of the OX40 agonist ivuxolimab. The receptors were sampled from an adult with an advanced solid tumor such as melanoma, head and neck, liver or kidney cancer.

This chain connects TRBV7-9 to TRBJ2-6, with D maybe TRBD1 (6 bases). The CDR3 extends over 17 amino acids. CDR1 is SEHNR and CDR2 is FQNEAQ in the germline V gene (reference sequence). V lost 5 bases to trimming and J lost 0 bases, with 14 bases between them. CDR3 protein: CASSMTGALSGANVLTF. The CDR3 DNA follows: TGTGCCAGCAGCATGACAGGAGCACTCTCTGGGGCCAACGTCCTGACTTTC.

The V and J genes are TRBV7-3 and TRBJ2-1, with 7 bases aligning to TRBD2. CDR1 SGHTA and CDR2 FQGTGA come from the germline V gene. The junction had 12 bases not matched to a gene; V was cut back by 2 bases and J by 8 bases. This CDR3 contains 16 residues. The CDR3 coding sequence is TGTGCCAGCAGCTTAGATTCATGGGCGGGAGAGGATGAGCAGTTCTTC. It codes for CASSLDSWAGEDEQFF.

The rearrangement links TRBV7-9 to TRBJ2-3; D is undetermined. The CDR3 spans 16 residues. Germline V gives CDR1 SEHNR, CDR2 FQNEAQ (reference sequence). The germline V and J ends were trimmed by 5 bases and 5 bases, with 20 bases remaining between them. In DNA, the CDR3 is TGTGCCAGCAGCCCACCCGGGTTAGCCCAAGGAGATACGCAGTATTTT. This codes for CASSPPGLAQGDTQYF. Complete variable domain (other parts from reference TRBV7-9 and TRBJ2-3): DTGVSQNPRHKITKRGQNVTFRCDPISEHNRLYWYRQTLGQGPEFLTYFQNEAQLEKSRLLSDRFSAERPKGSFSTLEIQRTEQGDSAMYLCASSPPGLAQGDTQYFGPGTRLTVL.

The chain is built from TRBV11-3 and TRBJ1-1; the match to TRBD1 covers 8 bases. This CDR3 comprises 16 residues. Germline V gives CDR1 SGHNT, CDR2 YENEEA. The trim removed 7 bases at V and 2 bases at J, leaving 12 bases unmatched. CDR3 region: CASKMEDRALNTEAFF. The CDR3 DNA follows: TGTGCCAGCAAAATGGAGGACAGGGCGCTAAACACTGAAGCTTTCTTT.

This chain connects TRBV28 to TRBJ2-2, with D perhaps matching TRBD2 (5 bases). Germline CDR1 reads MDHEN; CDR2 reads SYDVKM. The CDR3 has 16 residues. Deletions cut 8 bases from V and 4 bases from J, with 20 bases between. The CDR3 nucleotides read TGTGCCAGCGGGCCCCGGCGAGGGAGAGGCACCGGGGAGCTGTTTTTT. As protein: CASGPRRGRGTGELFF.

This chain connects TRBV12-5 to TRBJ2-1; D might be TRBD1 or TRBD2, each matching 6 bases. The germline V gene encodes CDR1 LGHNT and CDR2 FRNRAP. The germline V and J ends were trimmed by 0 bases and 2 bases, with 29 bases remaining between them. The CDR3 consists of 22 residues. The chain's CDR3 is CASGLVLGTSPSTGSTYNEQFF. CDR3 bases: TGTGCTAGTGGTTTGGTACTCGGAACTAGCCCATCAACAGGGTCAACCTACAATGAGCAGTTCTTC.

V gene TRBV11-2 combines with J gene TRBJ2-7; no clear D. The CDR3 extends over 12 amino acids. Trimming stripped 5 bases from V and 5 bases from J, with 10 bases between. Germline values: CDR1 SGHAT, CDR2 FQNNGV. CDR3 in amino acids: CASSPGWDEQYF. The DNA of the CDR3 is TGTGCCAGCAGCCCTGGCTGGGACGAGCAGTACTTC.

The V call is TRBV11-2, the J call TRBJ1-3, with D possibly matching TRBD1 (6 bases). The length of the CDR3 is 18 residues. Germline CDR1 is SGHAT and CDR2 is FQNNGV. With 7 bases removed from V and 3 bases from J, the gap between germline ends came to 25 bases. The CDR3 here is CASMGTIGKDLGGNTIYF. The CDR3 nucleotides read TGTGCCAGCATGGGGACAATAGGGAAGGACCTAGGTGGAAACACCATATATTTT.

The J gene is TRBJ2-5, the V gene TRBV5-1, with TRBD2 matching 8 bases. Trimming took 4 bases from V and 2 from J; bases not matched to a gene: 10. There are 16 residues in the CDR3. Germline-derived CDR1 and CDR2 are SGHRS and YFSETQ. The CDR3 DNA reads as TGCGCCAGCAGCGATAGACCTAGCGGGCCTCAAGAGACCCAGTACTTC. This translates into CASSDRPSGPQETQYF.

V and J are TRBV7-9 and TRBJ1-6, with D possibly being TRBD1 (5 bases). V lost 1 base and J 9 bases, leaving 7 bases between the germline ends. This CDR3 has 13 amino acids. The germline V gene has CDR1 SEHNR and CDR2 FQNEAQ (reference sequence). In DNA, the CDR3 is TGTGCCAGCAGCTTAGAGGGGAGTTCACCCCTCCACTTT. Amino acid sequence: CASSLEGSSPLHF.

This chain links TRBV14 with TRBJ2-1; 15 bases fit TRBD2. Germline CDR1 SGHDN, CDR2 FVKESK. After removal of 4 bases from V and 12 bases from J, the junction contained 7 bases not matched to a gene. The CDR3 covers 15 residues. CDR3 in amino acids: CASSPTGLAGGGQFF. The DNA for the CDR3 is TGTGCCAGCAGCCCAACGGGACTAGCGGGAGGAGGGCAGTTCTTC.

The gene calls are TRBV27 and TRBJ1-1, with no clear D. Per germline, CDR1 MNHEY and CDR2 SMNVEV (reference sequence). Trimming left V 2 bases short and J 0 bases short, with 10 bases between. The CDR3 is 15 residues long. The CDR3 region is CASSLVAGLNTEAFF. Here the CDR3 DNA reads TGTGCCAGCAGTTTAGTTGCTGGATTGAACACTGAAGCTTTCTTT.

In this sample, this clone turned up once. J is TRBJ2-3 and V is TRBV27; TRBD1 aligns across 8 bases. This CDR3 spans 14 amino acids. Germline CDR1 and CDR2: MNHEY and SMNVEV (reference sequence). V lost 5 bases and J lost 0; bases outside the gene matches: 1. CDR3 region: CASSDRGSTDTQYF. The CDR3 region has the DNA TGTGCCAGCAGTGACAGGGGAAGCACAGATACGCAGTATTTT.

This chain connects TRBV28 to TRBJ2-1; 12 bases fit TRBD1. This CDR3 contains 15 residues. After removal of 5 bases from V and 9 bases from J, the junction contained 8 bases not matched to a gene. Germline lookup yields CDR1 MDHEN and CDR2 SYDVKM. This CDR3 is CASSTGTGGPGEQFF. The CDR3 DNA reads TGTGCCAGCAGTACCGGGACAGGGGGCCCGGGTGAGCAGTTCTTC.

The chain uses TRBV4-3 and TRBJ1-2; 7 bases are a match to TRBD1. This CDR3 region has 15 residues. The germline gives CDR1 LGHNA, CDR2 YSLEER. J gave up 8 bases and V 2 bases, and 11 bases lay outside the gene matches. The DNA of the CDR3 is TGCGCCAGCAGCCAACACTCGACAGGGTCTTCCGGCTACACCTTC. Residues: CASSQHSTGSSGYTF.

The rearrangement uses TRBV6-6 and TRBJ2-6; D gene ambiguous. V lost 7 bases to trimming and J lost 2 bases, with 0 bases between them. CDR3 length: 11 residues. Germline CDR1 MNHNY, CDR2 SVGAGI (reference sequence). The DNA of the CDR3 is TGTGCCAGCACTGGGGCCAACGTCCTGACTTTC. It specifies CASTGANVLTF.

DNA of the CDR3: TGTGCCAGCGGGCAGGGACCCGGGGAGCTGTTTTTT. It specifies CASGQGPGELFF. The V gene is TRBV28, the J gene TRBJ2-2; D possibly matches TRBD1 or TRBD2 (5 bases each). Trimming left V 8 bases short and J 6 bases short, with 10 bases between. Per germline, CDR1 MDHEN and CDR2 SYDVKM. This CDR3 comprises 12 residues. Full variable domain (rest looked up from reference TRBV28 and TRBJ2-2): DVKVTQSSRYLVKRTGEKVFLECVQDMDHENMFWYRQDPGLGLRLIYFSYDVKMKEKGDIPEGYSVSREKKERFSLILESASTNQTSMYLCASGQGPGELFFGEGSRLTVL.

The chain carries TRBV2 and TRBJ2-7; TRBD1 matches 7 bases. Germline V lookup: CDR1 SNHLY, CDR2 FYNNEI. V was clipped by 5 bases and J by 3 bases; unmatched bases: 4. This CDR3 has 13 residues. CDR3 sequence reads: CASSRQGYYEQYF. CDR3 sequence (DNA): TGTGCCAGCAGTCGACAGGGTTACTACGAGCAGTACTTC.

J is TRBJ2-2 and V is TRBV27, with TRBD1 as a possible D gene (5 bases). The germline V and J ends were trimmed by 2 bases and 5 bases, with 12 bases remaining between them. There are 15 residues in the CDR3. Germline V gene data show CDR1 as MNHEY and CDR2 as SMNVEV (reference sequence). The CDR3 here is CASSLGAGWTGELFF. The CDR3 nucleotides are TGTGCCAGCAGTTTAGGGGCAGGGTGGACCGGGGAGCTGTTTTTT.

About this clone itself: Other DNA sequences from this sample encode an identical CDR3 as well. The rearrangement links TRBV7-3 to TRBJ2-1; D is unclear. There are 13 residues in the CDR3. Germline values: CDR1 SGHTA, CDR2 FQGTGA. Trimming shortened V by 2 bases and J by 5 bases, and 7 bases separated the two germline ends. CDR3 amino acids: CASSLGPNNEQFF. CDR3 DNA sequence: TGTGCCAGCAGCTTAGGACCAAACAATGAGCAGTTCTTC.